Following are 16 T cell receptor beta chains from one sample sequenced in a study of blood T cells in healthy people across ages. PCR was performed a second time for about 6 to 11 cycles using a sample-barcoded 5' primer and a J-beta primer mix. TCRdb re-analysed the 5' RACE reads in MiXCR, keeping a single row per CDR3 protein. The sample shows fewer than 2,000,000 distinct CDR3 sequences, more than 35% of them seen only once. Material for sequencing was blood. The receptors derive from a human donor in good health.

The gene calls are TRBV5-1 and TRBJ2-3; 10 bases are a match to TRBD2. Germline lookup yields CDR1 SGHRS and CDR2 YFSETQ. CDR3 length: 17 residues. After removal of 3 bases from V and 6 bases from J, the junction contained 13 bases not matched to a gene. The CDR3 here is CASSSAIAGGIWDTQYF. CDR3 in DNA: TGCGCCAGCAGCTCGGCGATAGCGGGGGGAATTTGGGATACGCAGTATTTT.

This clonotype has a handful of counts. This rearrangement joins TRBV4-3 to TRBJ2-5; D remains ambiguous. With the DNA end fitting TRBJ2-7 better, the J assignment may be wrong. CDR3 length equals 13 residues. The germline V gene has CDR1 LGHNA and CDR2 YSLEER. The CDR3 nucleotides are TGCGCCAGCAGCCGTTCGACTGGTTACGAGCAGTACTTC. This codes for CASSRSTGYEQYF.

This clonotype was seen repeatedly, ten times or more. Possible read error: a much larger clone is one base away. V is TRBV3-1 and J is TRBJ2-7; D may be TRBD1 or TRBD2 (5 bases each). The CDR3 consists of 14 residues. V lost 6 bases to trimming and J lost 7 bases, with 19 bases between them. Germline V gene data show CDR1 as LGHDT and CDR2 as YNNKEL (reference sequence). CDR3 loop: CASSLTVGGGEQYF. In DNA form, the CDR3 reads TGTGCCAGCAGTCTTACGGTCGGTGGGGGTGAGCAGTACTTC.

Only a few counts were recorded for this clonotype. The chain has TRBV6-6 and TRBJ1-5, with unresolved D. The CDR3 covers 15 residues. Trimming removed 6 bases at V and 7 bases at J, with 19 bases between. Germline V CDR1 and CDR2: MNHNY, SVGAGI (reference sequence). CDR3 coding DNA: TGTGCCAGCAGGGGTACATTTGGGGTAGGCCAGCCCCAGCATTTT. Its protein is CASRGTFGVGQPQHF.

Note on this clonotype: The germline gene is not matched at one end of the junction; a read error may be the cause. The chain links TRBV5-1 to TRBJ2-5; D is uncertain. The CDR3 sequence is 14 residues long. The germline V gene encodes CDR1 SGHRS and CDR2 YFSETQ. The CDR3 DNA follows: TGCGCCGGCAGCGCGCTAAGTACTCGGGAGACCCAGTACTTC. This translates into CAGSALSTRETQYF. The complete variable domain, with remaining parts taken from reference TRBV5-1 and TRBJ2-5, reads KAGVTQTPRYLIKTRGQQVTLSCSPISGHRSVSWYQQTPGQGLQFLFEYFSETQRNKGNFPGRFSGRQFSNSRSEMNVSTLELGDSALYLCAGSALSTRETQYFGPGTRLLVL.

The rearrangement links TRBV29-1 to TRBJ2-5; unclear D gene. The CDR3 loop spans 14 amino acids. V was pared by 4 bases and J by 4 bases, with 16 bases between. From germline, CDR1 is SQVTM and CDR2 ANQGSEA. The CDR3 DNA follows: TGCAGCGTTGGTGGTCGGGTTTTGAGAGAGACCCAGTACTTC. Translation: CSVGGRVLRETQYF.

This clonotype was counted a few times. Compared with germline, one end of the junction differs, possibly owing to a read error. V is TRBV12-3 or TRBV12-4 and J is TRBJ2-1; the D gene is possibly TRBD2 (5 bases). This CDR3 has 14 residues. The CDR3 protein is CASILLGLGNEQFF. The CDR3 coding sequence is TGTGCCAGCATTTTACTAGGGCTCGGCAATGAGCAGTTCTTC.

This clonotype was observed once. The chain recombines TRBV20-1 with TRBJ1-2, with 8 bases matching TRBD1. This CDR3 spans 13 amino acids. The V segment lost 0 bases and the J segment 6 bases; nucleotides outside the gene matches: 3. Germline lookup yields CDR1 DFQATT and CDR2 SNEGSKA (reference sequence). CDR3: CSAREQQGDGYTF. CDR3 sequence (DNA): TGCAGTGCTAGAGAACAACAGGGGGATGGCTACACCTTC.

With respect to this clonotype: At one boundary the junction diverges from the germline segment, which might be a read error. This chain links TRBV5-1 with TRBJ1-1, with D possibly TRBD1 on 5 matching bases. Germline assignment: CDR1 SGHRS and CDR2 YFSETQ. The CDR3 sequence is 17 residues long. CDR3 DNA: TGCGCCAGCAGCTTGCGGGGGGGACCCGATGGGAACACTGAAGTTTTCTTT. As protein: CASSLRGGPDGNTEVFF.

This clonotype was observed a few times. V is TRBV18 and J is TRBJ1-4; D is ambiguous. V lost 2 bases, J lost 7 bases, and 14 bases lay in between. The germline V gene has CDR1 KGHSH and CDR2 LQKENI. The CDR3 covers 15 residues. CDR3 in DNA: TGTGCCAGCTCACCAAGCGGGGTACCCTCTGAAAAACTGTTTTTT. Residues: CASSPSGVPSEKLFF.

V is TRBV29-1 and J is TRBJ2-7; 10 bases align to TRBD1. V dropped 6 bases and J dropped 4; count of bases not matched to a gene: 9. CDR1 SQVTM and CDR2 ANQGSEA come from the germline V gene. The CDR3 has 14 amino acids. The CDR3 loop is CSVGTGTGVYEQYF. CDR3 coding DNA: TGCAGCGTCGGAACCGGGACAGGGGTTTACGAGCAGTACTTC.

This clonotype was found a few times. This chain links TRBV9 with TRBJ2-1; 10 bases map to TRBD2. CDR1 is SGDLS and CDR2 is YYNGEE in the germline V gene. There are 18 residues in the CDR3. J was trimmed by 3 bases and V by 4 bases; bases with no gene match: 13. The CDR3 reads CASSRGVPSGGIYNEQFF. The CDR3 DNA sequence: TGTGCCAGCAGCCGGGGGGTCCCTAGCGGGGGAATCTACAATGAGCAGTTCTTC.

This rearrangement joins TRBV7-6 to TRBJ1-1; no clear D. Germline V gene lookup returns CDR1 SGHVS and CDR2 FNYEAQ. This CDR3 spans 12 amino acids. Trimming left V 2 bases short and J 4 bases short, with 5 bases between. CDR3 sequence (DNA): TGTGCCAGCAGCTTACGGATCACTGAAGCTTTCTTT. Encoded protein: CASSLRITEAFF.

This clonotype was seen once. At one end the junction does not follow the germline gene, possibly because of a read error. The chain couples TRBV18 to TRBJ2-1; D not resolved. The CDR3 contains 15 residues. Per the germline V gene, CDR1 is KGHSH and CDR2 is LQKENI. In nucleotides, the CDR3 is TGTGCCAGCTCGCCACAGTCTGAGATCAACAATGAGCAGTTCTTC. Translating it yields CASSPQSEINNEQFF.

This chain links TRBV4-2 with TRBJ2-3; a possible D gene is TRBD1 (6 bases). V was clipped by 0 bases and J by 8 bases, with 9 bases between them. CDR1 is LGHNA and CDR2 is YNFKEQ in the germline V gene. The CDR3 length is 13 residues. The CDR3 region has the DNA TGTGCCAGCAGCCAAGATGGGACAACTACGCAGTATTTT. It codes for CASSQDGTTTQYF.

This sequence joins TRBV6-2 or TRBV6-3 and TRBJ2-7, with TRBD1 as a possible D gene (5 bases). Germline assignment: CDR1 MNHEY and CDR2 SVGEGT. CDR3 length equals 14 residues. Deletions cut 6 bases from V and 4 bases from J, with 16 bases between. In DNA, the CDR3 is TGTGCCAGCAGATGGGGCCGGCCCCCGTACGAGCAGTACTTC. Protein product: CASRWGRPPYEQYF.